This TCR beta chain emerged from a study of human T cells and chemical hapten exposure. This clonotype was picked up many times. The trim removed 2 bases at V and 4 bases at J, leaving 8 bases unmatched. The CDR3 runs 15 residues. Germline V lookup: CDR1 SGHTA, CDR2 FQGNSA. The authors' processing: With a range of about 23,224 to 690,600, the median per sample was roughly 95,000 TCRs. From the RACE reads, TCRdb called clonotypes with MiXCR, one entry per CDR3 protein. Here the V and J calls rest on TCRdb's processing, not on the authors' analysis. The sample includes some 65,000 distinct CDR3 sequences, 5.5% to 7.5% seen only once; the top ten take around 3.4%. Indicated time point: healthy volunteer bleed at 6 weeks. Unfractionated whole blood served as the source for total RNA extraction.

The source is a female donor in good health. Some clones in this sample may be carry-over from other donors' samples. This chain joins TRBV7-2 and TRBJ2-7; TRBD2 agrees at 7 bases. Sequenced sample: whole blood. DNA for the CDR3: TGTGCCAGCAGCTTATTGGCGGGAGAGAGGTACGAGCAGTACTTC. This gives the protein CASSLLAGERYEQYF.